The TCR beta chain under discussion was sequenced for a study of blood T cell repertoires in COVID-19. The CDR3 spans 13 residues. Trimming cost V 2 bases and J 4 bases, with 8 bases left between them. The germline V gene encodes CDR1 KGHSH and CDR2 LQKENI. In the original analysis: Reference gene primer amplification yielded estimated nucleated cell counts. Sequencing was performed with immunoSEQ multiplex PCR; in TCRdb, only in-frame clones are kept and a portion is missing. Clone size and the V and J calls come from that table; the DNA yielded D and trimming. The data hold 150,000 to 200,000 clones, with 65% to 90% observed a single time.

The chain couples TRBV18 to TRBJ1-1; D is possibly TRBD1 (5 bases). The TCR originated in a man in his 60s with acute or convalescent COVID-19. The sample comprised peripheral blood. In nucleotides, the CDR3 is TGTGCCAGCTCACCATCGACAGTCACTGAAGCTTTCTTT. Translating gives CASSPSTVTEAFF.